This entry is about one T cell receptor (beta chain). Its antigen is currently unknown. CDR1 KGHSH and CDR2 LQKENI come from the germline V gene. V shed 3 bases and J shed 0 bases, with 15 bases lying between them. The CDR3 runs 17 residues. The data stem from a study of T cells in localized non-small cell lung cancer. General study points: Heterogeneity remains possible, as sequencing covered one tumor region only. The study detected a median roughly 50 of the top 100 tumor clones in adjacent lung. Higher adjacent-lung clonality was associated with shorter survival.

Clones were sequenced by immunoSEQ multiplex PCR, and TCRdb holds only the in-frame ones, with some missing. The table includes about 130,000 clones, roughly 90% detected once. V usage is TRBV18 and J usage is TRBJ2-4, with D perhaps TRBD2 (7 bases). The receptor was isolated from a female donor older than 55 with stage I lung adenocarcinoma. Sequenced material: peripheral blood, taken before any cancer treatment. CDR3 loop: CASSPLGGGLAKNIQYF. CDR3 bases: TGTGCCAGCTCACCCCTGGGCGGGGGCCTAGCCAAAAACATTCAGTACTTC.